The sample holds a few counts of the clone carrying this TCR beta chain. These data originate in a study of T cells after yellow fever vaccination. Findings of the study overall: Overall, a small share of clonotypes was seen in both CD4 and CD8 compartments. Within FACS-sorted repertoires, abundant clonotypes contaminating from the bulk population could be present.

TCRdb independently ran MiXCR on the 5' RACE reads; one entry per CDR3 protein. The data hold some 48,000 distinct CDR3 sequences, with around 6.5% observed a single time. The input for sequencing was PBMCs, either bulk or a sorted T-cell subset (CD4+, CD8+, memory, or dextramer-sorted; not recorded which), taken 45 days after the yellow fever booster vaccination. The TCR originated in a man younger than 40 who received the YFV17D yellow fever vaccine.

The CDR3: CASSQGSYNEQFF. The CDR3 DNA reads TGTGCCAGCAGCCAAGGGAGCTACAATGAGCAGTTCTTC. The chain employs TRBV3-1 and TRBJ2-1; the D is unclear. The CDR3 is 13 residues long. The V end was cut by 1 base, the J end by 3 bases, with 4 bases between. The germline V gene has CDR1 LGHDT and CDR2 YNNKEL (reference sequence).